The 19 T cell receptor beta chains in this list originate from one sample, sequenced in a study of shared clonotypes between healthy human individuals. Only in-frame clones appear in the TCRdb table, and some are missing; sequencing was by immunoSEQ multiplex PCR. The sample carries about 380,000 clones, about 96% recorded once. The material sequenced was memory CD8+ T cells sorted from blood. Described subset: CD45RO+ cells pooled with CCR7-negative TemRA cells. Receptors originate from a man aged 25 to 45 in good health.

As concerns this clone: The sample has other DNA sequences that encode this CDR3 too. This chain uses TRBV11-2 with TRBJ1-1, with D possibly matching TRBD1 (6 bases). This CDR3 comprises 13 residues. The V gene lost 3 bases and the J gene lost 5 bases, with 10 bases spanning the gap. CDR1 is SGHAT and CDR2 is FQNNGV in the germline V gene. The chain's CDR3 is CASSFRQATEAFF. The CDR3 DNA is TGTGCCAGCAGCTTCAGACAGGCAACTGAAGCTTTCTTT.

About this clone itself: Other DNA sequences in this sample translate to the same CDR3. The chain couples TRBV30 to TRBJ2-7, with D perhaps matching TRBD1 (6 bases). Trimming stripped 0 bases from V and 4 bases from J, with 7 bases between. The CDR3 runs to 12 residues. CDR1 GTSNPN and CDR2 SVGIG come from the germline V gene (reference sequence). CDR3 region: CAWSVQGYEQYF. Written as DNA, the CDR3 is TGTGCCTGGAGTGTACAGGGTTACGAGCAGTACTTC.

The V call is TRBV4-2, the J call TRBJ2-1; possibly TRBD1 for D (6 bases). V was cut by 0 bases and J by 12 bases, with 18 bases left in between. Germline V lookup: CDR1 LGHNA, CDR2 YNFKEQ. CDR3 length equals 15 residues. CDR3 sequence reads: CASSQDRGSTGWQFF. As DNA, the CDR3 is TGTGCCAGCAGCCAAGATCGGGGATCTACAGGGTGGCAGTTCTTC.

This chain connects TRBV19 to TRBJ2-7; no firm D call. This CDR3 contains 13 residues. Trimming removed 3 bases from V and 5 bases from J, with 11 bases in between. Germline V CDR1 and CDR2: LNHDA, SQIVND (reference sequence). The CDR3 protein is CASSISNSNEQYF. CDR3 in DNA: TGTGCCAGTAGTATCTCTAACTCGAACGAGCAGTACTTC.

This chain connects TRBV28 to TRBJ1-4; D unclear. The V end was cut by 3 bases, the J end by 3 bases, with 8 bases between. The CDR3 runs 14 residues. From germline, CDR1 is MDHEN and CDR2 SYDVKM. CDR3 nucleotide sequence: TGTGCCAGCAGTTTGGGTGGGGCTAATGAAAAACTGTTTTTT. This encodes CASSLGGANEKLFF.

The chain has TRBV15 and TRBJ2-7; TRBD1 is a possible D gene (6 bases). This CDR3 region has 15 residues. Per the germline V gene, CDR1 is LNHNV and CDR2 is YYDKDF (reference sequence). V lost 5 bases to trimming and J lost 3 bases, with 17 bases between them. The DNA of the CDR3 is TGTGCCACCAGCGGGACGACAGGAGAGAACTACGAGCAGTACTTC. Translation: CATSGTTGENYEQYF.

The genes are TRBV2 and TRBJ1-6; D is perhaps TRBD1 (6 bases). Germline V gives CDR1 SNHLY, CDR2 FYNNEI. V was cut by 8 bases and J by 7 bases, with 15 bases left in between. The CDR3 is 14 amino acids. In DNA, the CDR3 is TGTGCCAGCCTAGCAGGGGCGTCGAATTCACCCCTCCACTTT. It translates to CASLAGASNSPLHF.

The chain's CDR3 is CASRRQGVTYEQYF. The CDR3 nucleotides read TGTGCCAGCAGGAGACAGGGGGTCACATACGAGCAGTACTTC. The chain carries TRBV2 and TRBJ2-7; 9 bases match TRBD1. CDR1 is SNHLY, CDR2 FYNNEI, per germline. Trimming took 6 bases from V and 4 from J; bases not matched to a gene: 7. The CDR3 is made up of 14 amino acids. Full variable domain (rest looked up from reference TRBV2 and TRBJ2-7): EPEVTQTPSHQVTQMGQEVILRCVPISNHLYFYWYRQILGQKVEFLVSFYNNEISEKSEIFDDQFSVERPDGSNFTLKIRSTKLEDSAMYFCASRRQGVTYEQYFGPGTRLTVT.

CDR3 protein: CASSPRADRGTEAFF. The CDR3 bases are TGTGCCAGTAGTCCCCGGGCCGATCGGGGCACTGAAGCTTTCTTT. V is TRBV19 and J is TRBJ1-1; D unresolved. Trimming took off 5 bases at V and 4 bases at J, with 17 bases between the two ends. The V gene's germline CDR1 is LNHDA and CDR2 SQIVND (reference sequence). This CDR3 region has 15 residues.

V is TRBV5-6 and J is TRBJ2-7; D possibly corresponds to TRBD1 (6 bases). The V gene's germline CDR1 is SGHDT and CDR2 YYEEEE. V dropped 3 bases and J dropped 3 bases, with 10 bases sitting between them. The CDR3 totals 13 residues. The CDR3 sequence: CASSSRTDYEQYF. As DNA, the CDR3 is TGTGCCAGCAGCTCCCGGACAGACTACGAGCAGTACTTC.

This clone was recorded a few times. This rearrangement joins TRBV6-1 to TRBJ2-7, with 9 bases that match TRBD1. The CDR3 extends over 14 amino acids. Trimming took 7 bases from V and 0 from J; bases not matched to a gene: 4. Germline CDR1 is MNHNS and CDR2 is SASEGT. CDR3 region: CASTGTGHSYEQYF. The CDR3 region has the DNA TGTGCCAGCACCGGGACAGGGCACTCCTACGAGCAGTACTTC.

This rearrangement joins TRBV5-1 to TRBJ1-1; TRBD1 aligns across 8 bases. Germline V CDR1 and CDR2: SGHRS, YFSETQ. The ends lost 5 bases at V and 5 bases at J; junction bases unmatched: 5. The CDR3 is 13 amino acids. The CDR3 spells CASRSGQGTEAFF. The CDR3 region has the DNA TGCGCCAGCAGATCCGGACAGGGTACTGAAGCTTTCTTT.

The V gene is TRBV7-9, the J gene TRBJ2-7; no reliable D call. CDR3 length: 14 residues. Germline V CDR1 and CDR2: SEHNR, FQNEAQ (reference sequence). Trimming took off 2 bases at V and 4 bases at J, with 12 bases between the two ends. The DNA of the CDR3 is TGTGCCAGCAGCTTATCACCCTACCTATACGAGCAGTACTTC. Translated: CASSLSPYLYEQYF.

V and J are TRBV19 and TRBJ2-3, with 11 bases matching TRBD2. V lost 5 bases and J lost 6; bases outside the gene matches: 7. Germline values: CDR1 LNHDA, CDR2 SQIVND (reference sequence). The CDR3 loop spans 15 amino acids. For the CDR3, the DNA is TGTGCCAGTAGTGTCACTAGCGGGAGAAAGGATACGCAGTATTTT. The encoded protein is CASSVTSGRKDTQYF. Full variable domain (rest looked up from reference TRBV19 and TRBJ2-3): DGGITQSPKYLFRKEGQNVTLSCEQNLNHDAMYWYRQDPGQGLRLIYYSQIVNDFQKGDIAEGYSVSREKKESFPLTVTSAQKNPTAFYLCASSVTSGRKDTQYFGPGTRLTVL.

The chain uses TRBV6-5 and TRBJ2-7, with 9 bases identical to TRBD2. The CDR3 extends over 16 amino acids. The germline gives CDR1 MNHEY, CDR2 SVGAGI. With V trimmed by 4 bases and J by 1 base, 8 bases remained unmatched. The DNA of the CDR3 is TGTGCCAGCAGTTCCTTCCAAGCGGGAGGTTCCTACGAGCAGTACTTC. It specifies CASSSFQAGGSYEQYF.

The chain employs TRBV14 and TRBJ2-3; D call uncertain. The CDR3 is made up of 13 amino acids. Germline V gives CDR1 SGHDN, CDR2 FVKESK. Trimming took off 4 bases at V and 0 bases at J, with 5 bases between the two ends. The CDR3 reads CASSRGSTDTQYF. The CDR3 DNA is TGTGCCAGCAGCCGTGGGAGCACAGATACGCAGTATTTT. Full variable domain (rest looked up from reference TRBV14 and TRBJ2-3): EAGVTQFPSHSVIEKGQTVTLRCDPISGHDNLYWYRRVMGKEIKFLLHFVKESKQDESGMPNNRFLAERTGGTYSTLKVQPAELEDSGVYFCASSRGSTDTQYFGPGTRLTVL.

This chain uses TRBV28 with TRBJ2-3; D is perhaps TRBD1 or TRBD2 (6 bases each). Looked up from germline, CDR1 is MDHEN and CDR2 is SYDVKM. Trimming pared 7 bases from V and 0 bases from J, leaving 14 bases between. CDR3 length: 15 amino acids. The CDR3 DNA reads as TGTGCCAGCACCTTGGGGGGCACTAGCACAGATACGCAGTATTTT. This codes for CASTLGGTSTDTQYF.

The CDR3 sequence: CASSALGLTDTQYF. In DNA form, the CDR3 reads TGTGCCAGCAGCGCACTGGGCCTCACAGATACGCAGTATTTT. The gene calls are TRBV9 and TRBJ2-3, with D hard to call. Germline V CDR1 and CDR2: SGDLS, YYNGEE. V gave up 3 bases and J gave up 2 bases, with 10 bases separating them. There are 14 residues in the CDR3.

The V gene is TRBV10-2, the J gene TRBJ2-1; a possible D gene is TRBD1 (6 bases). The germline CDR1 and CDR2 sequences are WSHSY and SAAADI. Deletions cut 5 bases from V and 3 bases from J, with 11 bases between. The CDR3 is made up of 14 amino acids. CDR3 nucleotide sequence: TGCGCCAGCAGTCACGGACAGTTCTACAATGAGCAGTTCTTC. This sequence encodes CASSHGQFYNEQFF.